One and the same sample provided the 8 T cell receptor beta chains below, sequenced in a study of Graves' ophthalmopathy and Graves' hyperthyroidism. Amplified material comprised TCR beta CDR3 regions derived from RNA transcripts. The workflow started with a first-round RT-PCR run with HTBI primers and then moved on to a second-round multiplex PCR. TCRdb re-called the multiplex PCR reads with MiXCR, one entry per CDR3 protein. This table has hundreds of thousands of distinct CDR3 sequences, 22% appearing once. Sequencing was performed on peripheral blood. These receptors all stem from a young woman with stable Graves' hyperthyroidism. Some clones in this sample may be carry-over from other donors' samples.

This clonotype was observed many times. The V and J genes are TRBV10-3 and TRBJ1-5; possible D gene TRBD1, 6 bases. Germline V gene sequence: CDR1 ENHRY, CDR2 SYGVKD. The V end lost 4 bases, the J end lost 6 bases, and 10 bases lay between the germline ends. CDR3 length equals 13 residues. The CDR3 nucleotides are TGTGCCATCAGTGGTGCAGGGGTTCAGCCCCAGCATTTT. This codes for CAISGAGVQPQHF.

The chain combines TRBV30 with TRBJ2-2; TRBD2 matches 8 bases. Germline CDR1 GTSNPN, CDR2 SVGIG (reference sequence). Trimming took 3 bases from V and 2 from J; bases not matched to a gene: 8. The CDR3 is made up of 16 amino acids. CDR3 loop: CAWSPERGTNTGELFF. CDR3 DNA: TGTGCCTGGAGCCCCGAGCGGGGGACTAACACCGGGGAGCTGTTTTTT.

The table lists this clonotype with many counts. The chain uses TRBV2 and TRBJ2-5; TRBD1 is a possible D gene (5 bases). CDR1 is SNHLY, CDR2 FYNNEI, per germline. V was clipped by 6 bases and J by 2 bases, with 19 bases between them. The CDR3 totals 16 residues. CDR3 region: CASRGTRAGLQETQYF. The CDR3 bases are TGTGCCAGCAGAGGAACCAGGGCAGGTCTACAAGAGACCCAGTACTTC.

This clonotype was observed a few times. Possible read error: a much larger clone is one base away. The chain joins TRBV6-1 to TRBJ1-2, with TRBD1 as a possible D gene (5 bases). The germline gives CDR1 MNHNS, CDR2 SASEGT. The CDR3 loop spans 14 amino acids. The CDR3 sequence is CASSAPTDNYGYSF. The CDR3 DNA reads TGTGCCAGCAGTGCACCGACAGACAACTATGGCTACAGCTTC.

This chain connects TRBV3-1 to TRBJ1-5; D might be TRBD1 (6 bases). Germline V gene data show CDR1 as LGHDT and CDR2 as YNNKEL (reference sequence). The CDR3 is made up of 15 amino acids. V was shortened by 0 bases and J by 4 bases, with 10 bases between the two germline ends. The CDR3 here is CASSQDGGANQPQHF. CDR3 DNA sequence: TGTGCCAGCAGCCAAGATGGGGGGGCGAATCAGCCCCAGCATTTT. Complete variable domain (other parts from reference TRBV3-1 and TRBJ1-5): DTAVSQTPKYLVTQMGNDKSIKCEQNLGHDTMYWYKQDSKKFLKIMFSYNNKELIINETVPNRFSPKSPDKAHLNLHINSLELGDSAVYFCASSQDGGANQPQHFGDGTRLSIL.

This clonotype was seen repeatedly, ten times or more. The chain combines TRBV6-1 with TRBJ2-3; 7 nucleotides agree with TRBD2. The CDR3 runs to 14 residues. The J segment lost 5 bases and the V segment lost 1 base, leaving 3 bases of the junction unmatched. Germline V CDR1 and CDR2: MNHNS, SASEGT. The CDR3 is CASSEGGTIDTQYF. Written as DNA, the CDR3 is TGTGCCAGCAGTGAAGGTGGGACTATAGATACGCAGTATTTT.

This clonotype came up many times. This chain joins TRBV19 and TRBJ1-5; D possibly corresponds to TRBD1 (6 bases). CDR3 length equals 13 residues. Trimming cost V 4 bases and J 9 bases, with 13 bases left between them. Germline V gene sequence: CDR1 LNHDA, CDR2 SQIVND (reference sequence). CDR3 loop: CASSTTGIGPQHF. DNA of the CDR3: TGTGCCAGTAGTACGACAGGAATCGGGCCCCAGCATTTT.

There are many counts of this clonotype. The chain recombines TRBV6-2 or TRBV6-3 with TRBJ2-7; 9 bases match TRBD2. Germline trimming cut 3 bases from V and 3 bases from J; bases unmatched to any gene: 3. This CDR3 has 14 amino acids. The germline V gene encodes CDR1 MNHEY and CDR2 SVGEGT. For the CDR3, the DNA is TGTGCCAGCAGTTATGGCGGGGGGGTCTACGAGCAGTACTTC. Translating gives CASSYGGGVYEQYF.